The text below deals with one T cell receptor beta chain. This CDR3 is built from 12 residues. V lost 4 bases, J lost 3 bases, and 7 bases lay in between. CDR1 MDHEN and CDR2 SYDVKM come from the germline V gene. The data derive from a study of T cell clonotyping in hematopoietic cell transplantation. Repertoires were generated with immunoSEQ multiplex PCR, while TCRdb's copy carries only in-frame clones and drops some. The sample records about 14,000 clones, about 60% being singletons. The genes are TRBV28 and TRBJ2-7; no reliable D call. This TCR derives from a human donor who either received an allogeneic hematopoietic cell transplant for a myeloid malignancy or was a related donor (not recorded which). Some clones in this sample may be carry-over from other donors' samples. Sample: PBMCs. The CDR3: CASSSPVYEQYF. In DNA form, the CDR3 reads TGTGCCAGCAGTTCCCCAGTCTACGAGCAGTACTTC.